This T cell receptor (beta chain) was sequenced in a study of OX40 agonist ivuxolimab in advanced cancers. Study context: Patients were treated with intravenous ivuxolimab, dosed at 0.01 to 10 mg/kg and infused every 2 weeks.

There are 13 residues in the CDR3. V lost 1 base to trimming and J lost 7 bases, with 9 bases between them. Germline V lookup: CDR1 SGHRS, CDR2 YFSETQ. Blood sampling took place at baseline, cycle 4 day 1, and cycle 7 day 1. Sequencing was performed with immunoSEQ multiplex PCR; in TCRdb, only in-frame clones are kept and a portion is missing. The top ten clones hold approximately 0.2% of a sample with about 84,000 clones, 75% to 90% of them seen once. The sequence was obtained from an adult with an advanced solid tumor such as melanoma, head and neck, liver or kidney cancer. The gene calls are TRBV5-1 and TRBJ1-5; D call uncertain. The source material was CD4+ or CD8+ T cells sorted from blood, sampled in a trial of the OX40 agonist ivuxolimab. The CDR3 is CASSLSPGQPQHF. CDR3 nucleotide sequence: TGCGCCAGCAGCTTGTCGCCGGGGCAGCCCCAGCATTTT.